This T cell receptor beta chain was identified during a study of blood T cell repertoires in COVID-19. This clone has a single count. In the source study's methods: Estimates of nucleated cell counts were drawn from the amplification of reference gene primers. Data came from immunoSEQ multiplex PCR; TCRdb stores just in-frame clones and leaves some out. V and J calls and clone size come straight from that table; D and trimming were deduced from the DNA. The table lists about 140,000 clones, about 80% of them singletons. V lost 1 base and J lost 8; bases outside the gene matches: 2. The CDR3 is made up of 13 amino acids. Germline V gene lookup returns CDR1 SGHAT and CDR2 FQDESV (reference sequence).

Sequenced sample: peripheral blood. This clonotype originated in a man between 70 and 80 years old who had recovered from COVID-19. The rearrangement joins TRBV11-1 to TRBJ1-1; 9 bases are shared with TRBD1. The CDR3 region has the DNA TGTGCCAGCAGCTTAGATGGGACAGGGGAAGCTTTCTTT. This translates into CASSLDGTGEAFF.